The 20 T cell receptor beta chains listed next were all sequenced from one sample in a study of CD8+ T cells in alopecia areata. TCR sequencing used cDNA made by reverse transcription of extracted RNA. TCRdb's copy holds only in-frame clones and misses some; the assay was immunoSEQ multiplex PCR. Of approximately 200,000 clones listed, 45% to 65% are singletons. As to treatment: oral pan-JAK inhibitor, 5-10 mg twice daily. The material sequenced was CD4+ T cells sorted from blood, taken at week 4, from a patient treated with tofacitinib. These receptors originate from a human donor with alopecia areata.

V is TRBV27 and J is TRBJ2-7; D gene uncertain. This CDR3 region has 16 residues. CDR1 is MNHEY and CDR2 is SMNVEV in the germline V gene (reference sequence). The V end was cut by 2 bases, the J end by 2 bases, with 16 bases between. The DNA of the CDR3 is TGTGCCAGCAGTTTAGGCTCTCGGGTGATACCCTACGAGCAGTACTTC. Protein sequence: CASSLGSRVIPYEQYF.

CDR3 nucleotide sequence: TGTGCCAGCAGTGTCACATATGGCTACACCTTC. Translated, it gives CASSVTYGYTF. The chain uses TRBV2 and TRBJ1-2; D is ambiguous. The germline gives CDR1 SNHLY, CDR2 FYNNEI. There are 11 residues in the CDR3. Between the trimmed V and J ends, which lost 4 bases and 5 bases, there was a span of 5 bases.

This clone was recorded a few times. The chain's CDR3 is CSLGAGQETQYF. As DNA, the CDR3 is TGCAGCCTCGGCGCAGGACAAGAGACCCAGTACTTC. The rearrangement uses TRBV29-1 and TRBJ2-5; D is unclear. This CDR3 has 12 amino acids. Germline V gene sequence: CDR1 SQVTM, CDR2 ANQGSEA. V was shortened by 8 bases and J by 2 bases, with 12 bases between the two germline ends.

This chain connects TRBV10-3 to TRBJ1-5; 8 bases map to TRBD1. J lost 4 bases, V lost 4 bases, and 3 bases had no gene match. From germline, CDR1 is ENHRY and CDR2 SYGVKD. CDR3 length: 14 amino acids. The CDR3 is CAISGTGGNQPQHF. The CDR3 bases are TGTGCCATCAGTGGTACAGGGGGGAATCAGCCCCAGCATTTT.

The chain joins TRBV11-2 to TRBJ2-7; D assignment may be TRBD1 or TRBD2 (5 bases each). V lost 5 bases and J 10 bases, leaving 15 bases between the germline ends. The CDR3 loop spans 12 amino acids. CDR1 and CDR2 from the germline V gene are SGHAT and FQNNGV. The CDR3 spells CASSREGRPQYF. The CDR3 DNA reads as TGTGCCAGCAGCCGAGAGGGGCGGCCTCAGTACTTC.

This clone was recorded a few times. V usage is TRBV18 and J usage is TRBJ1-4; D gene ambiguous. There are 14 residues in the CDR3. Trimming shortened V by 4 bases and J by 10 bases, and 16 bases separated the two germline ends. Per germline, CDR1 KGHSH and CDR2 LQKENI. The CDR3 here is CASSRQPNDGKLFF. DNA for the CDR3: TGTGCCAGCTCACGACAACCGAACGACGGAAAACTGTTTTTT.

This clone appeared a few times. This chain uses TRBV27 with TRBJ1-2, with TRBD1 matching over 8 bases. Trimming took 3 bases from V and 4 from J; bases not matched to a gene: 1. Germline V gene lookup returns CDR1 MNHEY and CDR2 SMNVEV (reference sequence). The CDR3 is 13 residues long. The CDR3 nucleotides read TGTGCCAGCAGTTTTACAGGGGGCTATGGCTACACCTTC. This gives the protein CASSFTGGYGYTF.

A word on this clone: Additional DNA sequences in this sample encode the identical CDR3. The rearrangement joins TRBV29-1 to TRBJ2-7; 7 bases align to TRBD1. V shed 4 bases, J shed 4 bases, and the junction held 7 bases outside the gene matches. The germline gives CDR1 SQVTM, CDR2 ANQGSEA. The CDR3 consists of 13 residues. CDR3 nucleotide sequence: TGCAGCGTTGCTCCACAGGGGAGTTACGAGCAGTACTTC. Its translation: CSVAPQGSYEQYF.

This clone was observed a few times. V and J are TRBV28 and TRBJ2-7; D gene uncertain. Germline V gene data show CDR1 as MDHEN and CDR2 as SYDVKM. V was pared by 1 base and J by 7 bases, with 5 bases between. The CDR3 spans 11 residues. CDR3 DNA sequence: TGTGCCAGCAGTTTATCCCTGGAGCAGTACTTC. This gives the protein CASSLSLEQYF. Complete variable domain (other parts from reference TRBV28 and TRBJ2-7): DVKVTQSSRYLVKRTGEKVFLECVQDMDHENMFWYRQDPGLGLRLIYFSYDVKMKEKGDIPEGYSVSREKKERFSLILESASTNQTSMYLCASSLSLEQYFGPGTRLTVT.

V usage is TRBV11-2 and J usage is TRBJ2-1, with 10 bases aligning to TRBD2. Germline CDR1 is SGHAT and CDR2 is FQNNGV. The trim removed 3 bases at V and 3 bases at J, leaving 5 bases unmatched. The CDR3 has 16 residues. This chain's CDR3 is CASSLRLAGIYNEQFF. The CDR3 DNA reads as TGTGCCAGCAGCTTGAGACTAGCGGGTATCTACAATGAGCAGTTCTTC.

This clone was counted a few times. The genes are TRBV27 and TRBJ2-1; 10 bases match TRBD2. The V gene's germline CDR1 is MNHEY and CDR2 SMNVEV (reference sequence). The ends lost 6 bases at V and 6 bases at J; junction bases unmatched: 2. The CDR3 has 13 residues. The CDR3 protein is CASRRLAGNEQFF. The CDR3 DNA follows: TGTGCCAGCAGAAGACTAGCGGGCAATGAGCAGTTCTTC.

The chain links TRBV28 to TRBJ1-2; 9 bases align to TRBD1. This CDR3 comprises 15 residues. Germline trimming cut 5 bases from V and 4 bases from J; bases unmatched to any gene: 8. CDR1 MDHEN and CDR2 SYDVKM come from the germline V gene. CDR3 coding DNA: TGTGCCAGCAGTATCACCCCGGGACAGGGCTATGGCTACACCTTC. This codes for CASSITPGQGYGYTF.

For the CDR3, the DNA is TGCAGCGTTGGAATGAGACAGGGGGCGGGCTACACCTTC. As protein: CSVGMRQGAGYTF. This chain uses TRBV29-1 with TRBJ1-2, with 10 positions matching TRBD1. Unmatched junction bases numbered 7, after V lost 4 bases and J lost 8 bases. The CDR3 length is 13 residues. Germline CDR1 is SQVTM and CDR2 is ANQGSEA.

V is TRBV2 and J is TRBJ1-5, with TRBD1 identical over 8 bases. V lost 3 bases to trimming and J lost 7 bases; unmatched junction nucleotides: 8. Germline V gene sequence: CDR1 SNHLY, CDR2 FYNNEI. There are 15 residues in the CDR3. The CDR3 nucleotides are TGTGCCAGCAGTGACCCCAGGGGGCTCGAGCAGCCCCAGCATTTT. This sequence encodes CASSDPRGLEQPQHF.

The V gene is TRBV4-3, the J gene TRBJ2-5, with 7 bases aligning to TRBD2. The CDR3 runs 16 residues. V shed 0 bases, J shed 4 bases, and the junction held 8 bases outside the gene matches. CDR1 is LGHNA, CDR2 YSLEER, per germline. The CDR3 loop reads CASSQDRDYLLETQYF. Written as DNA, the CDR3 is TGCGCCAGCAGCCAAGATAGGGACTATCTGTTAGAGACCCAGTACTTC.

The rearrangement links TRBV27 to TRBJ1-5; 9 positions agree with TRBD1. The length of the CDR3 is 16 residues. Per germline, CDR1 MNHEY and CDR2 SMNVEV (reference sequence). Trimming cost V 8 bases and J 3 bases; bases outside gene matches: 11. This CDR3 reads CASGNRGLTANQPQHF. CDR3 bases: TGTGCCAGCGGCAACAGGGGGCTAACCGCCAATCAGCCCCAGCATTTT.

The genes are TRBV7-2 and TRBJ2-5; D may be TRBD1 (6 bases). CDR1 and CDR2 (germline): SGHTA, FQGNSA. V dropped 0 bases and J dropped 5 bases, with 16 bases sitting between them. The CDR3 covers 16 residues. CDR3 bases: TGTGCCAGCAGCTTAGCGTTTTTCCAGGGGCGGGAGACCCAGTACTTC. This encodes CASSLAFFQGRETQYF.

This rearrangement joins TRBV5-1 to TRBJ2-5; no definite D call. Per germline, CDR1 SGHRS and CDR2 YFSETQ. V was pared by 4 bases and J by 2 bases, with 6 bases between. The CDR3 is 12 residues long. CDR3 region: CASSMTQETQYF. The CDR3 nucleotides are TGCGCCAGCAGCATGACTCAAGAGACCCAGTACTTC. Full variable domain (outside the CDR3, taken from reference TRBV5-1 and TRBJ2-5): KAGVTQTPRYLIKTRGQQVTLSCSPISGHRSVSWYQQTPGQGLQFLFEYFSETQRNKGNFPGRFSGRQFSNSRSEMNVSTLELGDSALYLCASSMTQETQYFGPGTRLLVL.

The count of this clone is one. The rearrangement joins TRBV6-6 to TRBJ2-3; D remains unclear. Germline V gene lookup returns CDR1 MNHNY and CDR2 SVGAGI (reference sequence). Trimming took off 4 bases at V and 0 bases at J, with 8 bases between the two ends. The CDR3 is 14 residues long. CDR3 nucleotides: TGTGCCAGCAGTTGCACTGACAGCACAGATACGCAGTATTTT. Encoded protein: CASSCTDSTDTQYF.

The sample holds a few counts of this clone. This chain connects TRBV4-3 to TRBJ2-4, with 7 bases fitting TRBD1. The CDR3 sequence is 19 residues long. Trimming cost V 1 base and J 0 bases; bases outside gene matches: 12. The germline CDR1 and CDR2 sequences are LGHNA and YSLEER. In DNA, the CDR3 is TGCGCCAGCAGCCAAGCTTGGGAAGGGGGCAGTTTAGCCAAAAACATTCAGTACTTC. Its translation is CASSQAWEGGSLAKNIQYF.